This record covers a single TCR beta chain. Template material for amplifying TCR beta CDR3 regions consisted of RNA transcripts. With the HTBI primer set, the TCR CDR3 went through a first round of RT-PCR. Each CDR3 protein is one row after TCRdb ran MiXCR on the multiplex PCR reads. The top ten clones hold more than 11% of a sample with more than 450,000 distinct CDR3 sequences, 11% to 15% of them seen once. The sample originates from a study of T cells in Graves' hyperthyroidism and ophthalmopathy. The material sequenced was blood. The TCR comes from a woman aged 35 to 49 with Graves' hyperthyroidism.

The DNA for the CDR3 is TGTGCCAGCAGCCAAACAGGGACCGGGGAGCTGTTTTTT. It codes for CASSQTGTGELFF. V is TRBV7-9 and J is TRBJ2-2; perhaps TRBD1 as D (6 bases). V dropped 5 bases and J dropped 5 bases, with 9 bases sitting between them. The CDR3 spans 13 residues. Germline lookup yields CDR1 SEHNR and CDR2 FQNEAQ (reference sequence). The full variable domain, rest sourced from reference TRBV7-9 and TRBJ2-2, is DTGVSQNPRHKITKRGQNVTFRCDPISEHNRLYWYRQTLGQGPEFLTYFQNEAQLEKSRLLSDRFSAERPKGSFSTLEIQRTEQGDSAMYLCASSQTGTGELFFGEGSRLTVL.